This T cell receptor (beta chain) was identified in a study of blood T cell repertoires in COVID-19. Turning to the study itself: The United States, Italy and Spain provided the acute and convalescent COVID-19 samples. The cDNA or gDNA used as material had been derived from T cells, B-cell-depleted T cells, or PBMCs.

The data were produced by immunoSEQ multiplex PCR, yet TCRdb's version contains in-frame clones alone and is incomplete. The table has over 65,000 clones, roughly nine tenths seen once. The V gene end was trimmed by 4 bases and the J gene end by 5 bases; junction bases not matched to a gene: 3. The germline V gene encodes CDR1 SGDLS and CDR2 YYNGEE. This CDR3 is 13 amino acids long. The chain joins TRBV9 to TRBJ2-1, with 7 positions matching TRBD2. The source of this sequence is a human donor in a cohort sampled during active COVID-19. The source material was peripheral blood. The CDR3 protein is CASSTREDNEQFF. In DNA form, the CDR3 reads TGTGCCAGCAGCACTCGGGAGGACAATGAGCAGTTCTTC. The full variable domain, completed using reference TRBV9 and TRBJ2-1, is DSGVTQTPKHLITATGQRVTLRCSPRSGDLSVYWYQQSLDQGLQFLIQYYNGEERAKGNILERFSAQQFPDLHSELNLSSLELGDSALYFCASSTREDNEQFFGPGTRLTVL.